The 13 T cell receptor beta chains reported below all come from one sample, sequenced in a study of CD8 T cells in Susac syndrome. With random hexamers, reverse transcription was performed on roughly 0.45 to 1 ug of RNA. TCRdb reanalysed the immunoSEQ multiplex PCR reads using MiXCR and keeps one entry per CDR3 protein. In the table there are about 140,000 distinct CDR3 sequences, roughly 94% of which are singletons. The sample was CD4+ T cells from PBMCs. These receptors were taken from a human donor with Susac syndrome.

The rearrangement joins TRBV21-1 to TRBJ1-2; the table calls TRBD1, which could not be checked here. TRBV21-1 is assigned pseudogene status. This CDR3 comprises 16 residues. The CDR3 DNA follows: TGTGCCAGCAGCTCTACCCTGCCCGGACAGGGGTATGGCTACACCTTC. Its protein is CASSSTLPGQGYGYTF.

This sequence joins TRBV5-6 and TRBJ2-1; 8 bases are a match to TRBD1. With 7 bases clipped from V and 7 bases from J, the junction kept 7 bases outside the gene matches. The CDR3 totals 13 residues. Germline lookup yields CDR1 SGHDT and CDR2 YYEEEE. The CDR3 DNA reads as TGTGCCAGCGCAGGGGGCGCGCGGAATGAGCAGTTCTTC. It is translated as CASAGGARNEQFF. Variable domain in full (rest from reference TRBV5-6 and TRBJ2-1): DAGVTQSPTHLIKTRGQQVTLRCSPKSGHDTVSWYQQALGQGPQFIFQYYEEEERQRGNFPDRFSGHQFPNYSSELNVNALLLGDSALYLCASAGGARNEQFFGPGTRLTVL.

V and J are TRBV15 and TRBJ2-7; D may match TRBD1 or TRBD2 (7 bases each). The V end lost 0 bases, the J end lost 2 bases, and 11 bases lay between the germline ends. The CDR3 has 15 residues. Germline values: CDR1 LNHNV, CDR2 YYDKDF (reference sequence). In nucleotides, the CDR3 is TGTGCCACCAGCAGAGAGACAGGGAGGGCCTACGAGCAGTACTTC. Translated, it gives CATSRETGRAYEQYF.

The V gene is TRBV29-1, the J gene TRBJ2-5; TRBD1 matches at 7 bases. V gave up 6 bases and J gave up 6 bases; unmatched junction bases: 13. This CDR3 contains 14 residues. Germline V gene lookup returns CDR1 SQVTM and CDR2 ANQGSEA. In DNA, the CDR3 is TGCAGCGTCCCTTTAGTTACAGGGGCGAAGACCCAGTACTTC. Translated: CSVPLVTGAKTQYF. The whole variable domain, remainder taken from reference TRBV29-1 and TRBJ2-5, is SAVISQKPSRDICQRGTSLTIQCQVDSQVTMMFWYRQQPGQSLTLIATANQGSEATYESGFVIDKFPISRPNLTFSTLTVSNMSPEDSSIYLCSVPLVTGAKTQYFGPGTRLLVL.

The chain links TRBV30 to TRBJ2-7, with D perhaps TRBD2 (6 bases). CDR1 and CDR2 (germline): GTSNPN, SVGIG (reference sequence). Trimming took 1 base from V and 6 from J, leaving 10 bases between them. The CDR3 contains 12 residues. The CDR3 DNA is TGTGCCTGGAGTGGGGACTGGGGCGAGCAGTACTTC. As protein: CAWSGDWGEQYF.

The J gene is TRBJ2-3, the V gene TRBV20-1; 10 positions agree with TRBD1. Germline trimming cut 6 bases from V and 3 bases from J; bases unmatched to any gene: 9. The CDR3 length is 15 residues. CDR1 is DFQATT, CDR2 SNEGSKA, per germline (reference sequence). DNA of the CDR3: TGCAGTGCGTACGGGGGACAGGGGCGGACAGATACGCAGTATTTT. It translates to CSAYGGQGRTDTQYF.

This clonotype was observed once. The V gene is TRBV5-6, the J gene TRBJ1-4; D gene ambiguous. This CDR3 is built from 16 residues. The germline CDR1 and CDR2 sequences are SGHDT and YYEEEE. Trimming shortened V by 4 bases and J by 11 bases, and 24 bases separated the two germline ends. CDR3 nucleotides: TGTGCCAGCAGCGACGCATTAAGCGCCGTACGAGGGAAACTGTTTTTT. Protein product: CASSDALSAVRGKLFF.

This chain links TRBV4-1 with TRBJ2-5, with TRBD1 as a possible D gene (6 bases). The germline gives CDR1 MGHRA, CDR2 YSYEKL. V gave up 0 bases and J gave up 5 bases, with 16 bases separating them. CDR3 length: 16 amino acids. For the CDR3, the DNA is TGCGCCAGCAGCCAAGACGCCAGGGGATGGGGGGAGACCCAGTACTTC. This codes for CASSQDARGWGETQYF.

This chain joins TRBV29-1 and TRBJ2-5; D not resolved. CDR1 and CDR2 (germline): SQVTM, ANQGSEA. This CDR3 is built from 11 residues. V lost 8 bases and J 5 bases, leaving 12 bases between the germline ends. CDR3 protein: CSLMLGETQYF. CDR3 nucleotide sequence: TGCAGCCTTATGCTTGGGGAGACCCAGTACTTC.

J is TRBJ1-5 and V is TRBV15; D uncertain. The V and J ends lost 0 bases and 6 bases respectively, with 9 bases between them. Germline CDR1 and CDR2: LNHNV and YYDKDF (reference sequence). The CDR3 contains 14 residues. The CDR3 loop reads CATSRDNGIQPQHF. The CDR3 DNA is TGTGCCACCAGCAGAGATAACGGAATTCAGCCCCAGCATTTT. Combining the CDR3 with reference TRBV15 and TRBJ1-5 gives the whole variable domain DAMVIQNPRYQVTQFGKPVTLSCSQTLNHNVMYWYQQKSSQAPKLLFHYYDKDFNNEADTPDNFQSRRPNTSFCFLDIRSPGLGDTAMYLCATSRDNGIQPQHFGDGTRLSIL.

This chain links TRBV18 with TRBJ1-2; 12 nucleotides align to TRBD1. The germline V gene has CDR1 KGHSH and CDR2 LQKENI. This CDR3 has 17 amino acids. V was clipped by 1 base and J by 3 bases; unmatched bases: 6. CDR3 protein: CASSPLTGTGGDYGYTF. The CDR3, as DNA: TGTGCCAGCTCACCACTCACCGGGACAGGGGGCGACTATGGCTACACCTTC.

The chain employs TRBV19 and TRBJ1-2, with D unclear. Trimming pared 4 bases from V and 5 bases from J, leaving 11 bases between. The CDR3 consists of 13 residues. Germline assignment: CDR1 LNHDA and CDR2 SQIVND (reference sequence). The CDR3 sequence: CASSTEIAYGYTF. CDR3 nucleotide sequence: TGTGCCAGTAGTACTGAGATAGCATATGGCTACACCTTC.

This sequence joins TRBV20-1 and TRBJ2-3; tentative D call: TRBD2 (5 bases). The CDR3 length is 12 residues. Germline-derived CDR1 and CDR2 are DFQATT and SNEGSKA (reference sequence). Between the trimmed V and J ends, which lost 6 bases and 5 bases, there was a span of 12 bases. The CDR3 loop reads CSATKLGDTQYF. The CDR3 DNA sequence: TGCAGTGCGACCAAACTAGGAGATACGCAGTATTTT.